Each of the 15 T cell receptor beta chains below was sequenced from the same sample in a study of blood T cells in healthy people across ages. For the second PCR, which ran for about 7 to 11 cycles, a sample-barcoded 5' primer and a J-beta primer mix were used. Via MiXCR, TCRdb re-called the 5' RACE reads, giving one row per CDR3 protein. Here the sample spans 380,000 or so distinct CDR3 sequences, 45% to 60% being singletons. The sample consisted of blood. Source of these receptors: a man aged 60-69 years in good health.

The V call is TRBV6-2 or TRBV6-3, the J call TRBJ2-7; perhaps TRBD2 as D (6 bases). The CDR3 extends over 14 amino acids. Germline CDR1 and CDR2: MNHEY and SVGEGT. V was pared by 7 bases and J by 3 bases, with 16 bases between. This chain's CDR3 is CASTHGGVDYEQYF. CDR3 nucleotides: TGTGCCAGCACCCACGGAGGGGTAGACTACGAGCAGTACTTC.

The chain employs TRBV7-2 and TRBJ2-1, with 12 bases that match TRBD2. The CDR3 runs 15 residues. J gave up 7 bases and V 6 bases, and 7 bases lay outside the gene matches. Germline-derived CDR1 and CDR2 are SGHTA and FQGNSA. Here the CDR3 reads CASRTTSGSPNEQFF. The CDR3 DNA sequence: TGTGCCAGCAGGACGACTAGCGGGAGCCCGAATGAGCAGTTCTTC.

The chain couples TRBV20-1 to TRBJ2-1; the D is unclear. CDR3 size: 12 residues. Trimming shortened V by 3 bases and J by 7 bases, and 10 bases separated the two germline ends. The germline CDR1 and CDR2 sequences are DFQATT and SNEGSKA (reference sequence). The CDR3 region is CSASTDRNEQFF. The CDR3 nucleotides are TGCAGTGCTAGTACGGACCGGAATGAGCAGTTCTTC.

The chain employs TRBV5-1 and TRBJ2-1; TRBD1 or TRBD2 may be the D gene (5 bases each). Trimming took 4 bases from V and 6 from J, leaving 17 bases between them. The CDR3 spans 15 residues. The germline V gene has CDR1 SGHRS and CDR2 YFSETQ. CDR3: CASSPGRAAGNEQFF. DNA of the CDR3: TGCGCCAGCAGCCCGGGACGGGCCGCAGGCAATGAGCAGTTCTTC.

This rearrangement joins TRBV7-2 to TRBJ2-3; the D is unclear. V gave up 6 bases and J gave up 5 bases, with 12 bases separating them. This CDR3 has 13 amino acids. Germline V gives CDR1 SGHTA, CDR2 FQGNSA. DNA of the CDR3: TGTGCCAGCAGTACCCTACGGAGAGATACGCAGTATTTT. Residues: CASSTLRRDTQYF.

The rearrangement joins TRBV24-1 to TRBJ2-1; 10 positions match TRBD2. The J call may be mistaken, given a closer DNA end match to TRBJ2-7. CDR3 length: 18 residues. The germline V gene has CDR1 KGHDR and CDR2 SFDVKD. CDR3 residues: CATSDLKKREGSYNEQYF. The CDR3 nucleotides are TGTGCCACCAGTGATTTGAAAAAGCGGGAGGGCTCCTACAATGAGCAGTACTTC.

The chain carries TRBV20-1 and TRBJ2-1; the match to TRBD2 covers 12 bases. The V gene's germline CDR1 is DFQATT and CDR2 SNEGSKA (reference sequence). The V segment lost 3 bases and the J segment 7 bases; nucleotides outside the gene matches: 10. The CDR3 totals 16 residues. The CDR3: CSARNRLAGEENEQFF. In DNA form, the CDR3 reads TGCAGTGCTAGGAACCGACTAGCGGGAGAGGAAAATGAGCAGTTCTTC.

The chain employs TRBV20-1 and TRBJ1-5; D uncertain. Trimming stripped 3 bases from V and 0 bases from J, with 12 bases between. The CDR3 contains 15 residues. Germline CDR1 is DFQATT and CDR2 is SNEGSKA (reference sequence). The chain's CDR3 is CSASWTVNSNQPQHF. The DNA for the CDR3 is TGCAGTGCTAGTTGGACGGTTAATAGCAATCAGCCCCAGCATTTT.

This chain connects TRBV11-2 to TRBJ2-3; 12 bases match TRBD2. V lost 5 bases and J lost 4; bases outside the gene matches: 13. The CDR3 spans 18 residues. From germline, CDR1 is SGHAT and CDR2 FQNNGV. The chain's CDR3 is CASSTRPSSGRGADTQYF. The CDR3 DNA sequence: TGTGCCAGCAGCACCCGACCGTCTAGCGGGAGGGGGGCAGATACGCAGTATTTT.

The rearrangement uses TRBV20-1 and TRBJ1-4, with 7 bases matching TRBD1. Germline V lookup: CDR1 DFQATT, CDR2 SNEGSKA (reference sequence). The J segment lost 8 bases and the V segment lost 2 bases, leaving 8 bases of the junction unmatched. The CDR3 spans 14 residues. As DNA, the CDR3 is TGCAGTGCTAGAATATCAGCACAGGGGGAAAAACTGTTTTTT. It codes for CSARISAQGEKLFF.

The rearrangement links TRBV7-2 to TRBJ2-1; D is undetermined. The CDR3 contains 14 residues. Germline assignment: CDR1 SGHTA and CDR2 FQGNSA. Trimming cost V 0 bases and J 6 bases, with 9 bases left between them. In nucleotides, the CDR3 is TGTGCCAGCAGCTTAGCATCTTCTATCAATGAGCAGTTCTTC. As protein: CASSLASSINEQFF.

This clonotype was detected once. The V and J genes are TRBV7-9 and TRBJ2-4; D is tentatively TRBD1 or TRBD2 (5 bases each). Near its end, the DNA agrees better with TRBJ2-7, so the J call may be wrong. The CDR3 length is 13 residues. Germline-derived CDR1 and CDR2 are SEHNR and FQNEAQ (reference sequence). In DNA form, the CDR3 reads TGTGCCAGCAGCCCCGAATGGGGGTACGAGCAGTACTTC. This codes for CASSPEWGYEQYF.

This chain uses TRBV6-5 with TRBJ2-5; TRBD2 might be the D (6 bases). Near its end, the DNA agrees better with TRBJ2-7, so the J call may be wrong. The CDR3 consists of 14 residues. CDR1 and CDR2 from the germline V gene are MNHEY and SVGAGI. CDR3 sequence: CASTRDFNSYEQYF. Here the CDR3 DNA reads TGTGCCAGCACAAGGGACTTTAACTCCTACGAGCAGTACTTC.

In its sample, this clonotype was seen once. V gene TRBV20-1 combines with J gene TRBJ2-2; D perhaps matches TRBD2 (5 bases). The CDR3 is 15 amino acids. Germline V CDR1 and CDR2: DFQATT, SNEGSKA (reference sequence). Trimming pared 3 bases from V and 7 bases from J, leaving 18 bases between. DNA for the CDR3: TGCAGTGCTAGCCTAGCAAGAGGAGATGGCGGGGAGCTGTTTTTT. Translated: CSASLARGDGGELFF.

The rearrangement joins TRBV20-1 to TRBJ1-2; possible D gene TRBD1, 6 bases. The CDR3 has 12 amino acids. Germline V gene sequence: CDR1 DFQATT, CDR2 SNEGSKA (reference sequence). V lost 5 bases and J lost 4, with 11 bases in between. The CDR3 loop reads CSAGEGGYGYTF. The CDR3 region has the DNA TGCAGTGCTGGGGAAGGGGGCTATGGCTACACCTTC.